This section outlines one T cell receptor (beta chain) sequence together with its context. J lost 3 bases, V lost 1 base, and 7 bases had no gene match. This CDR3 is 16 amino acids long. Germline V gives CDR1 LGHDT, CDR2 YNNKEL (reference sequence). The data originate from a study of blood T cell repertoires in COVID-19. Study-wide context: Samples taken during acute and convalescent COVID-19 were collected in the United States, Italy and Spain. Sources were T cells, B-cell-depleted T cells, or PBMCs; the material itself was cDNA or gDNA.

Under the authors' procedure: Reference gene primers were amplified, and this amplification served to estimate nucleated cell counts. This table comes from immunoSEQ multiplex PCR, and its TCRdb copy is limited to in-frame clones, with some not included. That table is the source of V, J and clone size, and D and trimming were worked out from the DNA. The sample lists under 200,000 clones, about four fifths occurring once. The sequenced material came from peripheral blood. The V gene is TRBV3-1 (or the pseudogene TRBV3-2), the J gene TRBJ1-2; 8 nucleotides agree with TRBD1. This receptor was taken from a man in his sixties or seventies with active or convalescent COVID-19. CDR3 in DNA: TGTGCCAGCAGCCAAGCTCCGCAGGGGGCATACTATGGCTACACCTTC. It is translated as CASSQAPQGAYYGYTF.